This T cell receptor beta chain comes out of a study of molecular identifiers for immune sequencing clone quantification. Trimming left V 6 bases short and J 1 base short, with 12 bases between. CDR1 DFQATT and CDR2 SNEGSKA come from the germline V gene (reference sequence). CDR3 length equals 14 residues. TCRdb re-derived calls from the PCR reads in MiXCR, one entry per CDR3 protein. The sample contains some 590,000 distinct CDR3 sequences, 25% of which appear only once. V gene TRBV20-1 combines with J gene TRBJ2-2; tentative D call: TRBD2 (6 bases). The specimen was naive CD8+ T cells from blood, with Jurkat cell RNA spiked in. This sample's subset: FACS-sorted CD8+CD4-CCR7+CD45RA+ naive T cells. The origin of this receptor is a human donor in good health. Some libraries in this study had Jurkat cell RNA spiked in. This chain's CDR3 is CSAPASENTGELFF. CDR3 in DNA: TGCAGTGCCCCGGCTAGCGAGAACACCGGGGAGCTGTTTTTT.